This T cell receptor beta chain emerged from a study of chemoradiotherapy in HPV16-positive cancers. The wider study: Candidate HPV-specific T-cell clones and common TCR motifs came from functional assays in a couple of HPV16-positive patients.

Using immunoSEQ multiplex PCR, the repertoire was profiled, and TCRdb retains in-frame clones only, with some absent. The sample lists some 5,700 clones; over 65% were seen once. Worth noting for this clone: Its cognate antigen is unknown.

V was cut by 2 bases and J by 4 bases, with 10 bases left in between. The germline V gene has CDR1 MNHEY and CDR2 SVGAGI. The CDR3 consists of 14 residues. Regarding the study as a whole: Only two HPV16-positive patients supplied the functional HPV-specificity definition. Better recurrence-free survival went with HPV-responsive T-cell expansion in HPV16-positive patients. Candidate HPV-specific clones and E7-related TCR motifs grew in tumor during treatment.

This rearrangement joins TRBV6-5 to TRBJ2-3; D gene uncertain. The sequence came from a human donor with HPV-associated anogenital cancer. The source material was tumor tissue, sampled from a patient who underwent chemoradiotherapy. The DNA for the CDR3 is TGTGCCAGCAGTTACAGGGTAGTGGCAGATACGCAGTATTTT. Amino acid sequence: CASSYRVVADTQYF.